Sequencing of this TCR beta chain was carried out in a study of T cell responses to AZD1222 COVID-19 vaccine (dated by TCRdb to 2020 to 2023). For context, the study as a whole: AZD1222 recipients given second doses at about 4 weeks or at about 12 weeks were pooled, since spike-specific TCR depth and breadth were not found to differ between the two schedules. A total of 233 trial participants underwent TCR sequencing, of whom 200 to 220 had received two doses of AZD1222 and approximately 26 had received two doses of the MenACWY control vaccine. Trial participants were enrolled by age into subgroups of 18-55, 56-69 and 70-plus years, and around 150, 28 and 57 TCR-sequenced participants, respectively, were included in these subgroups.

The CDR3 regions of human TCRbeta chains were analyzed by immunosequencing. The original pipeline was this. Repertoire TCRs were checked for matches against a reference library of SARS-CoV-2-specific TCRs that had been generated using the MIRA antigen-specificity platform. Breadth was defined as the fraction of unique TCRs that were SARS-CoV-2-associated, and depth was defined as the fraction of total T cells that were SARS-CoV-2-associated. Each spike-specific TCR was assigned to its reactive spike region and to a CD4 or CD8 class using the MIRA data. Log10-transformed breadth and depth values were compared by one-way ANOVA with Sidak's multiple comparisons tests. TCRdb took over this immuneACCESS table, retaining in-frame rearrangements with V and J assigned. Such tables are incomplete; in checked studies, under half of the missing clones stem from an unresolved V gene, and the remainder is unexplained. The D gene and trimming were derived from the DNA, and the V and J assignments and clone size from that table. The sample table records some 120,000 clones; 80% to 90% of these occur just once. Jointly, the top ten make up roughly an eighth of the sample.

This clone was picked up one time. What antigen it recognizes has not been identified. The input lacks base qualities; no much larger clone sits a single base away. The investigation overall reported the following: Because no samples from the day 14 peak response were available, repertoires could be characterized only after the peak T cell response. Participants were mostly white British, with more females than males. The authors suggested clonal diversity may have been underestimated. Vaccine-associated CD4 TCRs spanned the whole spike protein, with dominant responses in regions 160-218 and 743-854. Only a handful of AZD1222 recipients were SARS-CoV-2 seropositive at baseline, limiting conclusions about previously exposed vaccinees. Reportedly, almost half of the unique spike-specific TCRs recognized epitopes lying outside the regions that are mutated in the B.1.351 and B.1.1.7 variants. Spike-specific TCR breadth and depth rose significantly after two AZD1222 doses compared with day 0 and with MenACWY recipients. The 56-69-year group was small, and its depth increase did not reach significance, likely because of low power.

Explained via the paper, the time point label denotes: baseline before first vaccination. Vaccinee samples came from UK trials COV001 and COV002, including a single-blind randomized controlled phase 2/3 trial of AZD1222 (ChAdOx1 nCoV-19) in healthy adults. Trial participant PBMC samples were collected at day 0 and day 28 after the second dose for TCRbeta chain sequencing. This TCR was recovered from an adult in good health. Sequenced material: peripheral blood, taken on day 0 of AZD1222 vaccination.

The CDR3 amino acid sequence is: CASSFTSGTYNEQFF. The nucleotides are TGTGCCAGCAGTTTTACTAGCGGGACATACAATGAGCAGTTCTTC. The rearranged segments are TRBV2 and TRBJ2-1, and 10 bases in between align with TRBD2. The CDR1 and CDR2 encoded by the germline V gene are SNHLY and FYNNEI. Unmatched junction bases come to 5, with V trimmed by 5 bases and J by 4 bases. The CDR3 numbers 15 residues from cysteine through phenylalanine. Only CDR3 DNA is held: 45 bases, read in frame from base 1.